This passage covers 28 T cell receptor beta chains from one sample sequenced in a study of CD8 T cells in Susac syndrome. RNA, at about 0.45 to 1 ug, was reverse transcribed with random hexamers. TCRdb re-derived calls from the immunoSEQ multiplex PCR reads in MiXCR, one entry per CDR3 protein. The sample has 400,000 to 550,000 distinct CDR3 sequences, roughly 85% seen once. Sequenced: CD8+ T cells from PBMCs. The receptors stem from a human donor with multiple sclerosis.

J is TRBJ2-7 and V is TRBV20-1; TRBD2 is a possible D gene (6 bases). The CDR3 has 18 amino acids. The germline V and J ends were trimmed by 7 bases and 3 bases, with 31 bases remaining between them. CDR1 and CDR2 (germline): DFQATT, SNEGSKA (reference sequence). The DNA for the CDR3 is TGCAGTGTTACTCCAACCGGCGGGAAAGGACAAGAGAACTACGAGCAGTACTTC. This translates into CSVTPTGGKGQENYEQYF.

This chain links TRBV5-1 with TRBJ1-1; TRBD1 might be the D (6 bases). Per the germline V gene, CDR1 is SGHRS and CDR2 is YFSETQ. V was pared by 3 bases and J by 0 bases, with 21 bases between. This CDR3 is 18 amino acids long. The CDR3 loop reads CASSSPAHEGEVNTEAFF. The CDR3 region has the DNA TGCGCCAGCAGCTCTCCCGCCCACGAGGGGGAAGTGAACACTGAAGCTTTCTTT. Together with reference TRBV5-1 and TRBJ1-1, the CDR3 gives the full variable domain: KAGVTQTPRYLIKTRGQQVTLSCSPISGHRSVSWYQQTPGQGLQFLFEYFSETQRNKGNFPGRFSGRQFSNSRSEMNVSTLELGDSALYLCASSSPAHEGEVNTEAFFGQGTRLTVV.

The gene calls are TRBV6-2 or TRBV6-3 and TRBJ2-2; D unclear. In germline, CDR1 is MNHEY, CDR2 SVGEGT. V gave up 0 bases and J gave up 5 bases, with 1 base separating them. This CDR3 is 12 amino acids long. The CDR3: CASSYSTGELFF. The DNA of the CDR3 is TGTGCCAGCAGTTACTCGACCGGGGAGCTGTTTTTT.

The chain couples TRBV4-1 to TRBJ2-2; weak D call: TRBD2 (5 bases). This CDR3 region has 13 residues. Germline CDR1 reads MGHRA; CDR2 reads YSYEKL. The ends were cut back, 0 bases at V and 8 bases at J, with 7 bases in the middle. CDR3 coding DNA: TGCGCCAGCAGCCAAGACTCGGGGGGGGAGCTGTTTTTT. Its protein product is CASSQDSGGELFF.

V gene TRBV12-3 or TRBV12-4 combines with J gene TRBJ2-2; perhaps TRBD2 as D (7 bases). The CDR3 is 15 residues long. Trimming removed 7 bases from V and 4 bases from J, with 16 bases in between. CDR3 coding DNA: TGTGCCAGCACCCTAGGGGGAGGGGTCACCGGGGAGCTGTTTTTT. Protein sequence: CASTLGGGVTGELFF.

V is TRBV13 and J is TRBJ2-1; 9 bases match TRBD2. V lost 1 base and J lost 12; bases outside the gene matches: 13. This CDR3 has 16 residues. Germline V lookup: CDR1 PRHDT, CDR2 FYEKMQ (reference sequence). The CDR3 reads CASSLDWREGPKGQFF. The CDR3 bases are TGTGCCAGCAGCTTAGACTGGCGGGAGGGCCCGAAGGGGCAGTTCTTC. Looking up the rest from reference TRBV13 and TRBJ2-1 gives the full variable domain: AAGVIQSPRHLIKEKRETATLKCYPIPRHDTVYWYQQGPGQDPQFLISFYEKMQSDKGSIPDRFSAQQFSDYHSELNMSSLELGDSALYFCASSLDWREGPKGQFFGPGTRLTVL.

The V call is TRBV5-4, the J call TRBJ2-1, with D unresolved. Trimming took off 3 bases at V and 6 bases at J, with 7 bases between the two ends. Per germline, CDR1 SGHNT and CDR2 YYREEE (reference sequence). This CDR3 is built from 12 residues. CDR3 bases: TGTGCCAGCAGCTGGAGTGTCAATGAGCAGTTCTTC. It yields the protein CASSWSVNEQFF.

V usage is TRBV11-3 and J usage is TRBJ2-3; D unresolved. CDR1 SGHNT and CDR2 YENEEA come from the germline V gene. The CDR3 consists of 13 residues. Trimming stripped 1 base from V and 6 bases from J, with 8 bases between. CDR3 sequence (DNA): TGTGCCAGCAGCTTAGTCCGGGCGGATACGCAGTATTTT. Its translation is CASSLVRADTQYF.

The J gene is TRBJ1-5, the V gene TRBV12-3 or TRBV12-4; 7 bases fit TRBD1. The CDR3 loop spans 13 amino acids. V shed 7 bases, J shed 6 bases, and the junction held 6 bases outside the gene matches. The CDR3 region is CASTNDRVQPQHF. The DNA of the CDR3 is TGTGCCAGCACCAATGACAGGGTTCAGCCCCAGCATTTT.

The chain combines TRBV19 with TRBJ1-2; unclear D gene. With 6 bases removed from V and 5 bases from J, the gap between germline ends came to 10 bases. The germline V gene has CDR1 LNHDA and CDR2 SQIVND (reference sequence). The CDR3 is made up of 12 amino acids. The CDR3 loop reads CASSLMGYGYTF. DNA of the CDR3: TGTGCCAGTAGCCTTATGGGGTATGGCTACACCTTC.

This chain joins TRBV27 and TRBJ2-3, with 10 bases fitting TRBD2. Germline loops: CDR1 MNHEY, CDR2 SMNVEV (reference sequence). Trimming removed 5 bases from V and 6 bases from J; junction bases left unmatched: 8. This CDR3 is built from 15 residues. CDR3 sequence (DNA): TGTGCCAGCAGTCCGCTAGCGGGAGCGGCTGATACGCAGTATTTT. Translated, it gives CASSPLAGAADTQYF.

This clonotype was seen a few times. This chain joins TRBV6-5 and TRBJ1-3; D is unclear. CDR1 is MNHEY, CDR2 SVGAGI, per germline. V lost 6 bases, J lost 0 bases, and 6 bases lay in between. The CDR3 contains 13 residues. CDR3 sequence reads: CASSVYSGNTIYF. The CDR3 nucleotides read TGTGCCAGCAGCGTTTACTCTGGAAACACCATATATTTT.

The chain recombines TRBV6-1 with TRBJ2-1; 8 bases are shared with TRBD2. The V gene end was trimmed by 4 bases and the J gene end by 8 bases; junction bases not matched to a gene: 10. The CDR3 consists of 15 residues. From germline, CDR1 is MNHNS and CDR2 SASEGT. The CDR3 DNA sequence: TGTGCCAGCAGTGTTCCGGGACTAGGTTTCGATGAGCAGTTCTTC. This gives the protein CASSVPGLGFDEQFF.

The chain is built from TRBV7-9 and TRBJ2-1; no reliable D call. Germline lookup yields CDR1 SEHNR and CDR2 FQNEAQ (reference sequence). The length of the CDR3 is 15 residues. V shed 5 bases and J shed 0 bases, with 11 bases lying between them. CDR3 DNA: TGTGCCAGCAGCCCCGGTTTTCTCTCCTACAATGAGCAGTTCTTC. It encodes CASSPGFLSYNEQFF.

This clonotype was observed a few times. The chain recombines TRBV7-6 with TRBJ1-1; the D is unclear. Deletions cut 1 base from V and 0 bases from J, with 9 bases between. The CDR3 has 15 amino acids. CDR1 and CDR2 (germline): SGHVS, FNYEAQ. Here the CDR3 DNA reads TGTGCCAGCAGCTTAGGCTACGGAATGAACACTGAAGCTTTCTTT. It codes for CASSLGYGMNTEAFF. Full variable domain (missing parts from reference TRBV7-6 and TRBJ1-1): GAGVSQSPRYKVTKRGQDVALRCDPISGHVSLYWYRQALGQGPEFLTYFNYEAQQDKSGLPNDRFSAERPEGSISTLTIQRTEQRDSAMYRCASSLGYGMNTEAFFGQGTRLTVV.

V and J are TRBV20-1 and TRBJ2-2; no clear D. Germline CDR1 reads DFQATT; CDR2 reads SNEGSKA (reference sequence). This CDR3 comprises 11 residues. Between the trimmed V and J ends, which lost 4 bases and 7 bases, there was a span of 7 bases. CDR3 region: CSANGDGELFF. For the CDR3, the DNA is TGCAGTGCTAACGGAGACGGGGAGCTGTTTTTT.

CDR3 in DNA: TGTGCCAGCAGTTCCCGGACAGGGGTAAATTCACCCCTCCACTTT. It codes for CASSSRTGVNSPLHF. The chain recombines TRBV6-5 with TRBJ1-6; TRBD1 matches 9 bases. This CDR3 is 15 amino acids long. The J segment lost 7 bases and the V segment lost 4 bases, leaving 5 bases of the junction unmatched. CDR1 and CDR2 from the germline V gene are MNHEY and SVGAGI.

The chain employs TRBV5-6 and TRBJ2-1; tentative D call: TRBD2 (6 bases). Trimming took 3 bases from V and 5 from J, leaving 21 bases between them. The V gene's germline CDR1 is SGHDT and CDR2 YYEEEE. The CDR3 is 17 amino acids. Here the CDR3 reads CASSWGEEVLPNNEQFF. The CDR3 DNA follows: TGTGCCAGCAGCTGGGGGGAGGAAGTGCTCCCTAACAATGAGCAGTTCTTC.

The chain is built from TRBV5-1 and TRBJ2-3, with 14 nucleotides matching TRBD2. V dropped 4 bases and J dropped 0; count of bases not matched to a gene: 4. This CDR3 is 17 amino acids long. Per the germline V gene, CDR1 is SGHRS and CDR2 is YFSETQ. CDR3 sequence reads: CASSTGTSGSSTDTQYF. Here the CDR3 DNA reads TGCGCCAGCAGCACGGGGACTAGCGGGAGCAGCACAGATACGCAGTATTTT.

The V gene is TRBV5-4, the J gene TRBJ2-7; 7 bases line up with TRBD2. Per germline, CDR1 SGHNT and CDR2 YYREEE (reference sequence). The CDR3 extends over 15 amino acids. Germline trimming cut 3 bases from V and 4 bases from J; bases unmatched to any gene: 10. CDR3 nucleotides: TGTGCCAGCAGCTGGGGCCGGGGAGGGTCTTACGAGCAGTACTTC. This encodes CASSWGRGGSYEQYF.

This clonotype showed up just a few times. The CDR3: CASSFTSGQDYNEQFF. CDR3 DNA: TGTGCCAGCAGCTTCACTTCAGGGCAAGACTACAATGAGCAGTTCTTC. V usage is TRBV11-1 and J usage is TRBJ2-1; D might be TRBD1 (5 bases). Per germline, CDR1 SGHAT and CDR2 FQDESV (reference sequence). The CDR3 contains 16 residues. V lost 3 bases to trimming and J lost 3 bases, with 15 bases between them.

V and J are TRBV14 and TRBJ2-1; D might be TRBD2 (5 bases). This CDR3 contains 16 residues. Trimming left V 0 bases short and J 6 bases short, with 15 bases between. The germline V gene has CDR1 SGHDN and CDR2 FVKESK. This CDR3 reads CASSQEYRLAGNEQFF. The CDR3 DNA is TGTGCCAGCAGCCAAGAATACCGGCTAGCTGGCAATGAGCAGTTCTTC.

This clonotype was counted a few times. V is TRBV5-4 and J is TRBJ1-1; the match to TRBD1 covers 8 bases. CDR3 length: 15 residues. J was trimmed by 4 bases and V by 4 bases; bases with no gene match: 9. Germline V CDR1 and CDR2: SGHNT, YYREEE (reference sequence). This CDR3 reads CASSGPDREATEAFF. The CDR3 DNA follows: TGTGCCAGCAGCGGACCGGACAGGGAGGCCACTGAAGCTTTCTTT.

This clonotype was detected only a few times. At one of its ends the junction is not consistent with the germline gene, which may arise from a read error. V usage is TRBV28 and J usage is TRBJ2-5, with D possibly matching TRBD1 (6 bases). This CDR3 spans 15 amino acids. Germline CDR1 is MDHEN and CDR2 is SYDVKM. In nucleotides, the CDR3 is TGTGCTAGCAGTCAACTCTCGGACAGACAAGAGACCCAGTACTTC. This gives the protein CASSQLSDRQETQYF.

This chain uses TRBV12-3 or TRBV12-4 with TRBJ2-7; no clear D gene. The CDR3 length is 15 residues. Trimming took off 0 bases at V and 2 bases at J, with 11 bases between the two ends. DNA for the CDR3: TGTGCCAGCAGTTTAGCCTCTGAGTCACCCTACGAGCAGTACTTC. It specifies CASSLASESPYEQYF.

This clonotype was detected once. The chain joins TRBV6-2 or TRBV6-3 to TRBJ1-2; no reliable D call. Germline-derived CDR1 and CDR2 are MNHEY and SVGEGT. V was pared by 6 bases and J by 0 bases, with 17 bases between. CDR3 length: 16 amino acids. CDR3 DNA sequence: TGTGCCAGCAGCCCCCGCTGGGCCACTGCTAACTATGGCTACACCTTC. Its translation is CASSPRWATANYGYTF.

The chain couples TRBV7-9 to TRBJ2-3; TRBD2 matches at 7 bases. Germline CDR1 is SEHNR and CDR2 is FQNEAQ (reference sequence). Unmatched junction bases numbered 10, after V lost 1 base and J lost 0 bases. The CDR3 has 18 amino acids. As DNA, the CDR3 is TGTGCCAGCAGCTTAGGCGCGAATTGGCGGGGGAGCACAGATACGCAGTATTTT. Protein product: CASSLGANWRGSTDTQYF.

V usage is TRBV5-4 and J usage is TRBJ2-7; D unclear. Germline V gives CDR1 SGHNT, CDR2 YYREEE (reference sequence). This CDR3 is built from 14 residues. V was shortened by 1 base and J by 6 bases, with 14 bases between the two germline ends. For the CDR3, the DNA is TGTGCCAGCAGCTTGAACACCCGACCCCTCGAGCAGTACTTC. This encodes CASSLNTRPLEQYF.